The rows below give T cell receptor beta chains drawn from one sample of a study of T-cell memory formation after mild COVID-19. TCRdb reanalysed the 5' RACE reads using MiXCR and keeps one entry per CDR3 protein. The sample holds about 440,000 distinct CDR3 sequences, 20% seen once. The sequencing sample was made of PBMCs or a T cell subset sorted from them (not recorded which). The receptors here all came from an adult woman who had mild COVID-19 (a few samples of this study predate the infection). Cell type and time point are not known. Each CDR3 is given with its conserved first and last residue. Fields, in order: D gene, J gene, V gene, CDR3 length, clone size, CDR3 protein, CDR3 DNA. D genes are given only for firm matches. Part of the rows lack a size; the others show once, few, many or a class for expanded clones.

>NA|TRBJ1-1|TRBV7-2|13|NA
CASSSFAVSEAFF
TGTGCCAGCAGCTCCTTCGCGGTGAGTGAAGCTTTCTTT
>TRBD2|TRBJ2-3|TRBV7-3|22|few
CASSPSRITSAYERMPPDTQYF
TGTGCCAGCAGCCCGAGCCGTATAACTAGCGCATACGAGAGAATGCCGCCAGATACGCAGTATTTT
>NA|TRBJ1-5|TRBV30|13|NA
CAWSGGGNQPQHF
TGTGCCTGGAGCGGGGGCGGCAATCAGCCCCAGCATTTT
>TRBD1|TRBJ1-2|TRBV18|16|few
CASSPTDRATSYGYTF
TGTGCCAGCTCACCGACGGACAGGGCCACATCCTATGGCTACACCTTC
>NA|TRBJ2-1|TRBV6-5|13|NA
CASRGQGVYEQFF
TGTGCCAGCAGGGGGCAGGGAGTCTATGAGCAGTTCTTC
>NA|TRBJ2-3|TRBV18|15|NA
CASSPVGLAADTQYF
TGTGCCAGCTCACCCGTCGGGCTGGCGGCAGATACGCAGTATTTT
>TRBD2|TRBJ2-3|TRBV4-2|17|few
CASSQELAEPSTDTQYF
TGTGCCAGCAGCCAAGAACTAGCGGAGCCTAGCACAGATACGCAGTATTTT
>TRBD1|TRBJ2-1|TRBV7-9|16|NA
CASSSPTGGSYNEQFF
TGTGCCAGCAGCAGCCCGACAGGGGGCTCCTACAATGAGCAGTTCTTC
>NA|TRBJ1-4|TRBV29-1|13|few
CSVERGFGEKLFF
TGCAGCGTTGAGCGAGGATTTGGGGAAAAACTGTTTTTT
>NA|TRBJ2-3|TRBV12-3/TRBV12-4|13|few
CASRRQSTDTQYF
TGTGCCAGCAGACGACAAAGCACAGATACGCAGTATTTT
>NA|TRBJ2-3|TRBV3-1|15|few
CASSSPGDGADTQYF
TGTGCCAGCAGCTCTCCGGGTGACGGGGCAGATACGCAGTATTTT
>NA|TRBJ2-4|TRBV24-1|15|NA
CATSDPGGLEDIQYF
TGTGCCACCAGTGATCCAGGAGGGTTGGAAGACATTCAGTACTTC
>NA|TRBJ2-1|TRBV5-5|13|NA
CASSSFSPNEQFF
TGTGCCAGCAGCTCATTTAGCCCCAATGAGCAGTTCTTC
>NA|TRBJ2-2|TRBV12-3/TRBV12-4|13|few
CASNLGRTGELFF
TGTGCCAGCAACCTAGGCCGCACCGGGGAGCTGTTTTTT
>NA|TRBJ2-7|TRBV7-6|15|few
CASSFTSFVTGEQYF
TGTGCCAGCAGTTTTACCTCCTTTGTTACGGGGGAGCAGTACTTC
>NA|TRBJ1-2|TRBV30|13|NA
CAWSVSGLYGYTF
TGTGCCTGGAGTGTATCTGGGCTCTATGGCTACACCTTC
>NA|TRBJ2-3|TRBV5-1|17|few
CASSLGRTRGGTDTQYF
TGCGCCAGCAGCTTGGGGCGGACCAGGGGGGGCACAGATACGCAGTATTTT
>NA|TRBJ2-5|TRBV7-3|14|NA
CASSLSGAGETQYF
TGTGCCAGCAGCTTATCAGGTGCCGGGGAGACCCAGTACTTC
>NA|TRBJ2-5|TRBV7-9|14|NA
CASSTFGAEETQYF
TGTGCCAGCAGCACCTTTGGGGCAGAGGAGACCCAGTACTTC
>NA|TRBJ1-5|TRBV10-3|14|few
CAISEDPQGQPQHF
TGTGCCATCAGTGAAGACCCCCAAGGACAGCCCCAGCATTTT
>NA|TRBJ2-1|TRBV30|13|few
CAWSVGADVEQFF
TGTGCCTGGAGTGTCGGCGCGGACGTCGAGCAGTTCTTC
>NA|TRBJ2-7|TRBV5-6|14|once
CASSFQTGWYEQYF
TGTGCCAGCAGCTTTCAGACGGGGTGGTACGAGCAGTACTTC
>TRBD2|TRBJ2-1|TRBV4-2|17|few
CASSQELSGSSYNEQFF
TGTGCCAGCAGCCAAGAGTTAAGCGGGAGCTCCTACAATGAGCAGTTCTTC
>NA|TRBJ1-2|TRBV29-1|11|NA
CSVTANYGYTF
TGCAGCGTCACAGCTAACTATGGCTACACCTTC
>NA|TRBJ2-7|TRBV7-2|15|NA
CASSPHKGVGYEQYF
TGTGCCAGCAGCCCACACAAAGGGGTTGGCTACGAGCAGTACTTC
>NA|TRBJ1-1|TRBV12-3/TRBV12-4|13|few
CASSLVQGILAFF
TGTGCCAGCAGTTTGGTCCAAGGTATCTTGGCTTTCTTT
>NA|TRBJ2-1|TRBV7-9|13|NA
CASSSRSYNEQFF
TGTGCCAGCAGCTCCCGCTCCTACAATGAGCAGTTCTTC
>NA|TRBJ2-3|TRBV7-2|14|many
CASSQGYSTDTQYF
TGTGCCAGCAGCCAGGGCTACAGCACAGATACGCAGTATTTT
>NA|TRBJ1-1|TRBV2|13|NA
CASSEDYGTEAFF
TGTGCCAGCAGTGAAGACTATGGCACTGAAGCTTTCTTT
>NA|TRBJ2-1|TRBV7-3|13|many
CASSDGTYNEQFF
TGTGCCAGCAGCGACGGGACTTACAATGAGCAGTTCTTC
>NA|TRBJ1-4|TRBV7-9|9|few
CASSLELGF
TGTGCCAGCAGCTTAGAGCTGGGGTTT
>NA|TRBJ2-1|TRBV14|13|NA
CASSPYRVGEQFF
TGTGCCAGCAGCCCATACAGGGTGGGGGAGCAGTTCTTC
>TRBD1|TRBJ2-2|TRBV4-2|19|NA
CASSQRQGFSLTNTGELFF
TGTGCCAGCAGCCAAAGACAGGGTTTTAGCCTAACGAACACCGGGGAGCTGTTTTTT
>TRBD2|TRBJ2-7|TRBV7-2|13|NA
CASSTSGRPEQYF
TGTGCCAGCAGCACTAGCGGGAGACCCGAGCAGTACTTC
>TRBD1|TRBJ1-1|TRBV6-5|13|NA
CASSYTGDKKAFF
TGTGCCAGCAGTTACACAGGGGATAAAAAAGCTTTCTTT
>NA|TRBJ2-5|TRBV5-1|16|NA
CASSLDSGWKLGTQYF
TGCGCCAGCAGCTTGGATTCGGGCTGGAAGTTAGGGACCCAGTACTTC
>TRBD2|TRBJ2-1|TRBV7-8|15|NA
CASSPRGGRDNEQFF
TGTGCCAGCAGCCCCAGAGGCGGGAGGGACAATGAGCAGTTCTTC
>NA|TRBJ2-2|TRBV7-2|17|NA
CASSPKIASGNTGELFF
TGTGCCAGCAGCCCAAAAATAGCGAGCGGGAACACCGGGGAGCTGTTTTTT
>TRBD1|TRBJ2-7|TRBV12-3/TRBV12-4|14|few
CASSSGTGRFEQYF
TGTGCCAGCAGTTCCGGGACAGGGAGATTCGAGCAGTACTTC
>TRBD2|TRBJ2-3|TRBV4-1|15|few
CASARGLAFTDTQYF
TGCGCCAGCGCACGGGGACTAGCGTTTACAGATACGCAGTATTTT
>NA|TRBJ1-2|TRBV5-1|15|NA
CASSSNRDGLGGYTF
TGCGCCAGCAGCTCGAATCGGGACGGCCTGGGAGGCTACACCTTC
>TRBD2|TRBJ2-2|TRBV6-1|18|NA
CASRSPSLAGGPGGELFF
TGTGCCAGCAGATCCCCCTCTCTAGCGGGGGGGCCAGGCGGGGAGCTGTTTTTT
>TRBD1|TRBJ2-3|TRBV5-4|15|NA
CASSLGTGWGDTQYF
TGTGCCAGCAGCTTGGGGACAGGGTGGGGAGATACGCAGTATTTT
>NA|TRBJ2-7|TRBV5-1|14|few
CASSLATGPYEQYF
TGCGCCAGCAGCTTGGCGACAGGTCCCTACGAGCAGTACTTC
>TRBD1|TRBJ2-7|TRBV20-1|11|few
CSADRGYEQYF
TGCAGTGCTGACAGGGGCTACGAGCAGTACTTC
>NA|TRBJ2-7|TRBV12-3/TRBV12-4|15|once
CASSQEGPGSYEQYF
TGTGCCAGCAGCCAAGAGGGTCCGGGGTCCTACGAGCAGTACTTC
>NA|TRBJ2-6|TRBV24-1|16|NA
CATSDLPGVGANVLTF
TGTGCCACCAGTGATTTGCCAGGGGTAGGGGCCAACGTCCTGACTTTC
>NA|TRBJ2-1|TRBV29-1|12|few
CSAEGEDNEQFF
TGCAGCGCCGAGGGGGAGGACAATGAGCAGTTCTTC
>NA|TRBJ2-1|TRBV20-1|13|NA
CSARGPTLDEQFF
TGCAGTGCTAGAGGCCCTACATTGGATGAGCAGTTCTTC
>NA|TRBJ2-5|TRBV29-1|12|few
CSVELFGETQYF
TGCAGCGTTGAGTTGTTTGGGGAGACCCAGTACTTC
>NA|TRBJ1-4|TRBV15|16|NA
CATSRDPPRTVEKLFF
TGTGCCACCAGCAGAGATCCGCCAAGGACGGTGGAAAAACTGTTTTTT
>TRBD1|TRBJ1-5|TRBV20-1|16|many
CSARDRGIYSNQPQHF
TGCAGTGCTCGGGACAGGGGGATTTATAGCAATCAGCCCCAGCATTTT
>TRBD1|TRBJ2-6|TRBV14|15|NA
CASSPTGVGANVLTF
TGTGCCAGCAGCCCCACAGGGGTTGGGGCCAACGTCCTGACTTTC
>NA|TRBJ1-5|TRBV5-4|17|few
CASSFRLSRFGNQPQHF
TGTGCCAGCAGCTTCCGCCTGTCACGGTTCGGCAATCAGCCCCAGCATTTT
>NA|TRBJ2-7|TRBV12-3/TRBV12-4|15|NA
CASSLGGTPTYEQYF
TGTGCCAGCAGTTTGGGGGGGACACCAACCTACGAGCAGTACTTC
>NA|TRBJ1-1|TRBV12-3/TRBV12-4|12|many
CASRRQNTEAFF
TGTGCCAGCAGAAGACAGAACACTGAAGCTTTCTTT
>TRBD1|TRBJ1-2|TRBV30|16|few
CAWSEPGTGGFYGYTF
TGTGCCTGGAGCGAACCCGGGACAGGGGGCTTCTATGGCTACACCTTC
>NA|TRBJ1-2|TRBV10-3|20|NA
CAISEYTSVYPPIANYGYTF
TGTGCCATCAGTGAGTATACATCGGTATACCCCCCTATAGCTAACTATGGCTACACCTTC
>NA|TRBJ2-3|TRBV7-2|12|NA
CASSPAADTQYF
TGTGCCAGCAGCCCGGCCGCAGATACGCAGTATTTT
>TRBD2|TRBJ2-1|TRBV7-2|16|many
CASSLSGRDSYNEQFF
TGTGCCAGCAGCCTTAGCGGGAGAGACTCCTACAATGAGCAGTTCTTC